Listed below are T cell receptor beta chains from one sample, sequenced in a study of cytomegalovirus exposure and HLA in healthy donors. Data came from immunoSEQ multiplex PCR; TCRdb stores just in-frame clones and leaves some out. Of around 140,000 clones in the sample, 75% are singletons; the top ten hold 2.5% to 4%. Sequences were obtained from PBMCs. These receptors came from a man aged 40-49 years in good health and CMV-seronegative. Each CDR3 is given with its conserved first and last residue. D genes are given only for firm matches. Expanded clones are given a class, and other clones once, few, many or no size at all.

abundance,j_gene,v_gene,d_gene,CDR3nt,CDR3aa
-,TRBJ1-4,TRBV20-1,-,TGCAGTGCTTCCCGATCGGGAATTAGGTTTTTT,CSASRSGIRFF
-,TRBJ2-2,TRBV19,TRBD1,TGTGCCAGTAGTATAGGTTGGTGGGGGGACAGGGGTCGACGGGCCACCGGGGAGCTGTTTTTT,CASSIGWWGDRGRRATGELFF
few,TRBJ1-1,TRBV6-5,TRBD1,TGTGCCAGCAATAGGGACAGGTACACTGAAGCTTTCTTT,CASNRDRYTEAFF
-,TRBJ2-1,TRBV9,-,TGTGCCAGCAGCGTAGTTGACAGTTGGAACAATGAGCAGTTCTTC,CASSVVDSWNNEQFF
-,TRBJ1-2,TRBV4-1,-,TGCGCCAGCAGCCAGCCCCCGTCCGGGGGTGGCTACACCTTC,CASSQPPSGGGYTF
once,TRBJ1-2,TRBV6-5,-,TGTGCCAGCAACAGCGTTCAGGGGAGCTATGGCTACACCTTC,CASNSVQGSYGYTF
-,TRBJ2-3,TRBV4-2,TRBD2,TGTGCCAGCAGCCAAGCGACTAGCGGGGTCACAGATACGCAGTATTTT,CASSQATSGVTDTQYF
-,TRBJ2-7,TRBV6-1,TRBD1,TGTGCCAGCAGTGTTCCGGGACAGGGGCTTCGGTCCTACGAGCAGTACTTC,CASSVPGQGLRSYEQYF
-,TRBJ1-2,TRBV4-3,-,TGCGCCAGCAGCCGGGACTTTCCTTCTCCCTATGGCTACACCTTC,CASSRDFPSPYGYTF
once,TRBJ1-2,TRBV7-3,-,TGTGCCAGCAGCTTAACCCCATCTAACTATGGCTACACCTTC,CASSLTPSNYGYTF
once,TRBJ1-4,TRBV28,-,TGTGCCACCGGGGACTTTACCCATGAAAAACTGTTTTTT,CATGDFTHEKLFF
medium-sized,TRBJ1-3,TRBV18,-,TGTGCCAGCTCCGACACAAAAGTTGGGAACACCATATATTTT,CASSDTKVGNTIYF
-,TRBJ2-7,TRBV28,TRBD2,TGTGCCAGCAGTCCACCCCGGGAGGGGCACGAGCAGTACTTC,CASSPPREGHEQYF
few,TRBJ2-1,TRBV5-1,-,TGCGCCAGCAGCTTGGGTTCCTCGAGCTCCTACAATGAGCAGTTCTTC,CASSLGSSSSYNEQFF
-,TRBJ2-7,TRBV7-2,-,TGTGCCAGCAGCTTAATCGGGGACATCAGCTACGAGCAGTACTTC,CASSLIGDISYEQYF
-,TRBJ1-2,TRBV2,TRBD1,TGTGCCAGCAGGGGGGACAGGACTAACTATGGCTACACCTTC,CASRGDRTNYGYTF
-,TRBJ1-2,TRBV10-3,-,TGTGCCATCAGTGTCAACAGGCTGGGGAACGGGGGCTACACCTTC,CAISVNRLGNGGYTF
-,TRBJ1-1,TRBV10-2,-,TGCGCCAGCAGTGAGTTCCGGGGGACTGAAGCTTTCTTT,CASSEFRGTEAFF
-,TRBJ2-1,TRBV5-1,TRBD2,TGCGCCAGCAGTGGGAGCGGGGAATACAATGAGCAGTTCTTC,CASSGSGEYNEQFF
once,TRBJ2-1,TRBV5-1,TRBD1,TGCGCCAGCAGCCCCAAGACAGGGAGCTCCTACAATGAGCAGTTCTTC,CASSPKTGSSYNEQFF
-,TRBJ2-5,TRBV6-5,-,TGTGCCAGCAATCGGTTCCAAGAGACCCAGTACTTC,CASNRFQETQYF
-,TRBJ2-7,TRBV7-9,TRBD1,TGTGCCAGCAGCACGGGACAGGGGGCACGGTACGAGCAGTACTTC,CASSTGQGARYEQYF
-,TRBJ2-7,TRBV19,TRBD1,TGTGCCAGTAGTGCACGGGACAGAGAGAACGAGCAGTACTTC,CASSARDRENEQYF
-,TRBJ1-6,TRBV5-5,TRBD1,TGTGCCAGCAGCTTTTACAGGGGGGAAGAGAATTCACCCCTCCACTTT,CASSFYRGEENSPLHF
-,TRBJ1-3,TRBV5-6,TRBD1,TGTGCCAGCAGCTTAACAGGGGCCTCCTCTGGAAACACCATATATTTT,CASSLTGASSGNTIYF
few,TRBJ1-1,TRBV6-6,TRBD1,TGTGCCAGCAGTTACATGGGACAGGAAGCTTTCTTT,CASSYMGQEAFF
-,TRBJ1-4,TRBV19,-,TGTGCCAGTAGTACCCGACGCGGGGTAGTCGGAAAACTGTTTTTT,CASSTRRGVVGKLFF